The subject of this entry is one T cell receptor (beta chain). As yet, its antigen is unknown. This record belongs to a study of beta chain features in type 1 diabetes. Study-level points and caveats: Significant though moderate, a shortening of TCRB CDR3s appeared in all four CD4+ subsets of Type 1 diabetes patients.

Expressed TCRB transcripts were sequenced, since all the RNA that had been isolated was reverse transcribed. Generated by immunoSEQ multiplex PCR, the TCRdb table keeps only in-frame clones and is missing some. The sample lists 45,000 to 65,000 clones; roughly 52% were seen once. V was cut by 3 bases and J by 8 bases, with 11 bases left in between. Per the germline V gene, CDR1 is GTSNPN and CDR2 is SVGIG (reference sequence). The CDR3 totals 11 residues. The rearrangement links TRBV30 to TRBJ2-7; D uncertain. Material: Tregs from blood. The sequence was obtained from a woman aged 40 to 50 with type 1 diabetes. The CDR3 sequence: CAWRGRLKQYF. CDR3 nucleotide sequence: TGTGCCTGGAGGGGCAGGCTCAAGCAGTACTTC. The full variable domain, rest sourced from reference TRBV30 and TRBJ2-7, is SQTIHQWPATLVQPVGSPLSLECTVEGTSNPNLYWYRQAAGRGLQLLFYSVGIGQISSEVPQNLSASRPQDRQFILSSKKLLLSDSGFYLCAWRGRLKQYFGPGTRLTVT.